This entry features one TCR beta chain sequence. Its antigen remains unknown. Profiling relied on immunoSEQ multiplex PCR, and the TCRdb table lists in-frame clones only, not all of them. The data contain 450,000 to 700,000 clones, over 95% of them singletons. The V gene end was trimmed by 1 base and the J gene end by 5 bases; junction bases not matched to a gene: 1. CDR1 and CDR2 (germline): LNHDA, SQIVND (reference sequence). The CDR3 is 13 residues long. Naive CD8 cells comprised CD45RO-negative, CCR7-positively selected cells, excluding terminally differentiated effector memory CD45RA+ cells. This sample is drawn from a study of shared clonotypes between healthy human individuals. Study-wide results and limits: Sequencing depth was expected to influence donor clonotype sharing. The sharing of 4% to 5.5% of naive CD4 clonotypes was seen across several donors.

The sample comprised naive CD8+ T cells sorted from blood. The V gene is TRBV19, the J gene TRBJ2-7; 8 bases align to TRBD2. The TCR comes from a young woman in good health. CDR3 nucleotide sequence: TGTGCCAGTAGTATAGGACTAGCGCACGAGCAGTACTTC. Translation: CASSIGLAHEQYF.